This TCR beta chain was recovered during a study of cytomegalovirus exposure and HLA in healthy donors. The study ran its PCR with 60 Vbeta and 13 Jbeta primers. Profiled with immunoSEQ multiplex PCR; TCRdb holds only in-frame clones, not every one. This table holds 200,000 or so clones, around 80% found once. Overall study findings and caveats: A later look showed TCR association rates differing by HLA locus, highest for DRB1 and lowest for HLA-C. Analyses of presence/absence relied on an assumption of roughly uniform sequencing depth across donors. In an earlier analysis, in approximately 570 donors, most V segments appeared productive either ~90% or ~30% of the time. Most observed TCR sequences were rare, whereas some public TCRs were detected in many donors.

There are 15 residues in the CDR3. V gave up 5 bases and J gave up 3 bases; unmatched junction bases: 7. CDR1 is KGHSH and CDR2 is LQKENI in the germline V gene. A note on this clone: Its antigen is undetermined.

This receptor was identified in a man aged 50 to 60 in good health and CMV-seronegative. Material: PBMCs. The chain has TRBV18 and TRBJ2-3; 8 bases match TRBD1. As DNA, the CDR3 is TGTGCCAGCTCAACCCGACAGGGGAAGACAGATACGCAGTATTTT. It translates to CASSTRQGKTDTQYF. The full variable domain, rest sourced from reference TRBV18 and TRBJ2-3, is NAGVMQNPRHLVRRRGQEARLRCSPMKGHSHVYWYRQLPEEGLKFMVYLQKENIIDESGMPKERFSAEFPKEGPSILRIQQVVRGDSAAYFCASSTRQGKTDTQYFGPGTRLTVL.